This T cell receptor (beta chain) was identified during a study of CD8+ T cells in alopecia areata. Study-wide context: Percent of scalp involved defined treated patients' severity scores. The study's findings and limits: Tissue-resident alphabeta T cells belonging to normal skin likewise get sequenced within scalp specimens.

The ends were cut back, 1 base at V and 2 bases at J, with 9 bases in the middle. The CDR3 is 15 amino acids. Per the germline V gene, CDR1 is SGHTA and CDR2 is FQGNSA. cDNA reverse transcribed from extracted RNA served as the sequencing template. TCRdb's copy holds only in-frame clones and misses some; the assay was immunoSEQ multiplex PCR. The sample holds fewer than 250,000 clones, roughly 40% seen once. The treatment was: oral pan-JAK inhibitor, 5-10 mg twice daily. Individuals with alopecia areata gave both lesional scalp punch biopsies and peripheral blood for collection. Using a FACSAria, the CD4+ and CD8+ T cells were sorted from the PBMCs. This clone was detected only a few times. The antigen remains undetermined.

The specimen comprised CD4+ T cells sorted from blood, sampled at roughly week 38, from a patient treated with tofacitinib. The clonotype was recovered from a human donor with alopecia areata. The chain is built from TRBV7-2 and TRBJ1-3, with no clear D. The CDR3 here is CASSLERVAGNTIYF. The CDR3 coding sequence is TGTGCCAGCAGCTTAGAGCGGGTTGCTGGAAACACCATATATTTT. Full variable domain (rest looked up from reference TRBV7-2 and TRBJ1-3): GAGVSQSPSNKVTEKGKDVELRCDPISGHTALYWYRQSLGQGLEFLIYFQGNSAPDKSGLPSDRFSAERTGGSVSTLTIQRTQQEDSAVYLCASSLERVAGNTIYFGEGSWLTVV.